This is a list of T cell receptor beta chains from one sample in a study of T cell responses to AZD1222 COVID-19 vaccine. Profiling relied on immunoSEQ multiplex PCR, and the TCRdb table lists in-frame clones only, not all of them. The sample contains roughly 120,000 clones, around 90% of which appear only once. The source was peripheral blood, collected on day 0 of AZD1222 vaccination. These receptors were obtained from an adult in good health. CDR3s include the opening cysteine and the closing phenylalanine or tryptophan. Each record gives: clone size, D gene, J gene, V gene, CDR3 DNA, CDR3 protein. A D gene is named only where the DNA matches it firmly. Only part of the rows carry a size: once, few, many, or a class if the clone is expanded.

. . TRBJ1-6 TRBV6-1 TGTGCCAGCAGTGAGGATCTTCTCGGTTCACCCCTCCACTTT CASSEDLLGSPLHF
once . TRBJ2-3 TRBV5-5 TGTGCCAGCAGCTTGGAACCACTTTTGAAGGCAGATACGCAGTATTTT CASSLEPLLKADTQYF
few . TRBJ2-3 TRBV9 TGTGCCAGCAGCGGCGTGGTAGATACGCAGTATTTT CASSGVVDTQYF
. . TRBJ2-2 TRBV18 TGTGCCAGCTCACAACGGGACGTGCCCCACTACGGGGAGCTGTTTTTT CASSQRDVPHYGELFF
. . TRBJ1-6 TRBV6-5 TGTGCCAGCAGTTACTCCGGTATTTTTGATTCACCCCTCCACTTT CASSYSGIFDSPLHF
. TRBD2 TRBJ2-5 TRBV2 TGTGCCAGCCAAACTAGCGGGAGTTTTCGGTACTTC CASQTSGSFRYF
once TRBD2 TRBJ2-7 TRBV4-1 TGCGCCAGCAGCCACCAGACTAGCGGGTTGTACGAGCAGTACTTC CASSHQTSGLYEQYF
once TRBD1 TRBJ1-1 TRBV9 TGTGCCAGCAGCGTAGCCGGACAGGGCGGCACTGAAGCTTTCTTT CASSVAGQGGTEAFF
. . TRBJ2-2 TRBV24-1 TGTGCCACCAGTGACACGACCGGACGGGGGTTGACCGGGGAGCTGTTTTTT CATSDTTGRGLTGELFF
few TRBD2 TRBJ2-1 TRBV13 TGTGCCAGCAGCGCCTTGGGACTAGCGGGCCACAATGAGCAGTTCTTC CASSALGLAGHNEQFF
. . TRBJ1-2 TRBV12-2 TGTGCAAGTGGGGCCTCAGTGTCCTCCTATTGTGGCTACACCTTC CASGASVSSYCGYTF
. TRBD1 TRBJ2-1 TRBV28 TGTGCCAGCAGGGACAGGTGGAGGCAGTTCTTC CASRDRWRQFF
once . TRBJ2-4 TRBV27 TGTGCCAGCAGTCCAGATTCCGGGACACCCGCAATAGCCAAAAACATTCAGTACTTC CASSPDSGTPAIAKNIQYF
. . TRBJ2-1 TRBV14 TGTGCCAGCAGCCCCACCGGCGGACTACCGGCACTCTTC CASSPTGGLPALF
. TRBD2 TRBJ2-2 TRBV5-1 TGCGCCAGCAGCTTGGTAGCGGGAGGTACCGGGGAGCTGTTTTTT CASSLVAGGTGELFF
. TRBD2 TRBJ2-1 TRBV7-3 TGTGCCAGCAGCTTACTAGCGGGAGCCAATGAGCAGTTCTTC CASSLLAGANEQFF
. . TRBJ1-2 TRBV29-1 TGCAGCGCCACATCCAGGGACGGTAACTATGGCTACACCTTC CSATSRDGNYGYTF
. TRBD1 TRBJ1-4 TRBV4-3 TGCGCCAGCAGCCAAGCCGACAGGGTTAATGAAAAACTGTTTTTT CASSQADRVNEKLFF
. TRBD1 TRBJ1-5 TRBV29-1 TGCAGCGCAGGGGGGGGCTCGAGCAATCAGCCCCAGCATTTT CSAGGGSSNQPQHF
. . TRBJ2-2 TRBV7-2 TGTGCCAGCAGCTTTAACACCGGGGAGCTGTTTTTT CASSFNTGELFF
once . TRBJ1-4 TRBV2 TGTGCCAGCAGAGGGACGAGCCCCTCCACTAATGAAAAACTGTTTTTT CASRGTSPSTNEKLFF
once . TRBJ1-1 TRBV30 TGTGCCTGGTTGGGTTTGAGACAGACGAACACTGAAGCTTTCTTT CAWLGLRQTNTEAFF
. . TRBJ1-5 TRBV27 TGTGCCAGCAGGGCGAGGCAGGGGCTGAATCAGCCCCAGCATTTT CASRARQGLNQPQHF
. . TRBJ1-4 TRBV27 TGTGCCAGCAGTCCCGGGGGCGTTAATGAAAAACTGTTTTTT CASSPGGVNEKLFF
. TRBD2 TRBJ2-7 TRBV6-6 TGTGCCAGCAGCCCTAGCGGGAGGCCACCATACGAGCAGTACTTC CASSPSGRPPYEQYF